This TCR beta chain emerged from a study of OX40 agonist ivuxolimab in advanced cancers. Study overall: Intravenous ivuxolimab at 0.01 to 10 mg/kg was given to patients every 2 weeks. Those treated in dose escalation had hepatocellular carcinoma, melanoma, renal cell cancer or head and neck cancer. A mean age of 60 years, range about 23 to 90, was recorded, and approximately 85% were male.

The sample holds many counts of this clone. Its antigen is not identified. V lost 4 bases and J lost 7, with 15 bases in between. The CDR3 contains 15 residues. Germline V CDR1 and CDR2: SGHNT, YYREEE (reference sequence). Assay used: immunoSEQ multiplex PCR; TCRdb lists only in-frame clones, some missing. The repertoire holds 80,000 to 100,000 clones, with around 87% as singletons. General study results and limits: Fewer expanded clones were found on average in CD4+ than in CD8+ T cells.

The sample consisted of CD4+ or CD8+ T cells sorted from blood, taken in a trial of the OX40 agonist ivuxolimab. The clonotype was recovered from an adult with an advanced solid tumor such as melanoma, head and neck, liver or kidney cancer. V is TRBV5-4 and J is TRBJ1-6; D uncertain. The CDR3 loop is CASSTQPNPNSPLHF. The CDR3 nucleotides read TGTGCCAGCAGCACCCAACCCAACCCCAATTCACCCCTCCACTTT.